Listed below are T cell receptor beta chains from one sample, sequenced in a study of T cells in Graves' hyperthyroidism and ophthalmopathy. TCRdb called the multiplex PCR reads again in MiXCR, with one record for every CDR3 protein. In the table there are around 620,000 distinct CDR3 sequences, around 16% of which are singletons. Sequenced: blood. These receptors were collected from a woman in her 30s with Graves' hyperthyroidism. The CDR3 runs from the conserved cysteine through the conserved F or W. Each record gives: clone size, J gene, V gene, D gene, CDR3 DNA, CDR3 protein. The D gene is left open where the match is weak. Only part of the rows carry a size: once, few, many, or a class if the clone is expanded.

>many|TRBJ2-1|TRBV12-3/TRBV12-4|.
TGTGCCAGCAGTTCCACATACAATGAGCAGTTCTTC
CASSSTYNEQFF
>.|TRBJ2-7|TRBV12-3/TRBV12-4|TRBD1
TGTGCCAGCAGTGGGACAGGGCCCGAGCAGTACTTC
CASSGTGPEQYF
>many|TRBJ2-1|TRBV2|TRBD2
TGTGCCAGCAGCGGGACTAGCGGGTACAATGAGCAGTTCTTC
CASSGTSGYNEQFF
>many|TRBJ1-5|TRBV6-1|.
TGTGCCAGCAGTTACGGCCTCTCGGCAGATAGCAATCAGCCCCAGCATTTT
CASSYGLSADSNQPQHF
>many|TRBJ2-5|TRBV28|.
TGTGCCAGCAGGTCCGGGACTGTACAAGAGACCCAGTACTTC
CASRSGTVQETQYF
>many|TRBJ2-4|TRBV11-3|TRBD2
TGTGCCAGCAGCGCTAGCGGATTAGCCAAAAACATTCAGTACTTC
CASSASGLAKNIQYF
>.|TRBJ2-4|TRBV30|.
TGTGCCTGGAGTGCAAACAGTGTAGCCAAAAACATTCAGTACTTC
CAWSANSVAKNIQYF
>many|TRBJ1-1|TRBV5-1|.
TGCGCCAGCAGCCCTGCACAATCGGGGGGCACTGAAGCTTTCTTT
CASSPAQSGGTEAFF
>.|TRBJ2-1|TRBV4-1|.
TGCGCCAGCAGCCAAGATAGCGGAAATGAGCAGTTCTTC
CASSQDSGNEQFF
>.|TRBJ2-2|TRBV15|.
TGTGCCACCGAACAGGGATCGAACACCGGGGAGCTGTTTTTT
CATEQGSNTGELFF
>.|TRBJ1-3|TRBV3-1|.
TGTGCCAGCACCTTACGGACAGTCTCTGGAAACACCATATATTTT
CASTLRTVSGNTIYF
>few|TRBJ2-1|TRBV3-1|TRBD2
TGTGCCAGCAGCCAAGATAGCGGGAGAAGGTACAATGAGCAGTTCTTC
CASSQDSGRRYNEQFF
>many|TRBJ2-5|TRBV20-1|.
TGCAGTGCTAGAGATGGGACCCCTCAAGAGACCCAGTACTTC
CSARDGTPQETQYF
>many|TRBJ1-2|TRBV20-1|TRBD1
TGCAGTGCTACCGGGACAGACTATGGCTACACCTTC
CSATGTDYGYTF
>.|TRBJ1-6|TRBV10-3|.
TGTGCCATCAGTGAGTCGACGGGTGGGGCGAATTCACCCCTCCACTTT
CAISESTGGANSPLHF
>.|TRBJ2-1|TRBV24-1|TRBD2
TGTGCCACCAGTGATTCCCGTGGGGGACTAGCTTACAATGAGCAGTTCTTC
CATSDSRGGLAYNEQFF
>many|TRBJ1-2|TRBV28|.
TGTGCCAGCAGTTTAAAGACAGCCTATGGCTACACCTTC
CASSLKTAYGYTF
>many|TRBJ1-2|TRBV5-1|.
TGCGCCAGCAGCTTATCGGCCGTGGACTATGGCTACACCTTC
CASSLSAVDYGYTF
>many|TRBJ1-4|TRBV2|.
TGTGCCAGCAACGATAGGACAAGCGGTGAAAAACTGTTTTTT
CASNDRTSGEKLFF
>few|TRBJ2-3|TRBV12-3/TRBV12-4|TRBD2
TGTGCCATTTCCAGGACTAGCGTGTATTTT
CAISRTSVYF
>many|TRBJ2-7|TRBV3-1|.
TGTGCCAGCAGCCAAGGGTTTGACGAGCAGTACTTC
CASSQGFDEQYF
>many|TRBJ2-5|TRBV12-3/TRBV12-4|.
TGTGCCAGCAGTTTCCCGGAGGGTGGATACGAGACCCAGTACTTC
CASSFPEGGYETQYF
>many|TRBJ2-7|TRBV7-9|.
TGTGCCAGCAGCTTAGCAGGAGGGGCCAACTACGAGCAGTACTTC
CASSLAGGANYEQYF
>.|TRBJ2-1|TRBV27|TRBD1
TGTGCCAGCAGTTTAGAGGGGGCATGGAGCAATGAGCAGTTCTTC
CASSLEGAWSNEQFF
>few|TRBJ2-7|TRBV5-6|TRBD1
TGTGCCAGCAGCTTTCAAGACAGGGACCACGAGCAGTACTTC
CASSFQDRDHEQYF
>many|TRBJ1-2|TRBV28|.
TGTGCCAGCAGCACTACCTTCACAGGGGGCTACACCTTC
CASSTTFTGGYTF
>many|TRBJ2-4|TRBV6-5|.
TGTGCCAGCAGTGACTCGACAGATCCCCTAGCCAAAAACATTCAGTACTTC
CASSDSTDPLAKNIQYF
>many|TRBJ1-1|TRBV10-3|.
TGTGCCATCAGCCCGACAGAGAACACTGAAGCTTTCTTT
CAISPTENTEAFF
>few|TRBJ2-5|TRBV6-1|.
TGTGCCAGCGGGCAAACTGAGACCCAGTACTTC
CASGQTETQYF
>many|TRBJ1-1|TRBV15|TRBD1
TGTGCCACCAGCAGAGCTCAAACAGGGGCTAACACTGAAGCTTTCTTT
CATSRAQTGANTEAFF
>few|TRBJ2-7|TRBV4-3|TRBD1
TGCGCCAGCAGCCAATCCGACAGGGGGCTATACGAGCAGTACTTC
CASSQSDRGLYEQYF
>.|TRBJ1-2|TRBV6-1|.
TGTGCCAGCAGCACTAATCTGCGGGGATCCTATGGCTACACCTTC
CASSTNLRGSYGYTF
>few|TRBJ2-2|TRBV29-1|.
TGCAGCGTCAGGGTTACCGGGGAGCTGTTTTTT
CSVRVTGELFF
>few|TRBJ2-5|TRBV6-1|TRBD2
TGTGCCAGCAGTGAAAATGGTGGCGGACGACTAGCGGGAGTACAAGAGACCCAGTACTTC
CASSENGGGRLAGVQETQYF
>many|TRBJ2-7|TRBV7-2|TRBD2
TGTGCCAGCAGCTTAGTAGCGGGAGGGATAGAGCAGTACTTC
CASSLVAGGIEQYF
>many|TRBJ2-3|TRBV11-2|TRBD2
TGTGCCAGCAGCGACTCCGGGACTAGCGTCACAGATACGCAGTATTTT
CASSDSGTSVTDTQYF
>few|TRBJ1-1|TRBV15|.
TGTGCCACCAGCAGAGGACAGAGGAACACTGAAGCTTTCTTT
CATSRGQRNTEAFF
>many|TRBJ2-1|TRBV5-1|.
TGCGCCAGCAGCTTGGCCTTGGAGGGCGAGCAGTTCTTC
CASSLALEGEQFF
>.|TRBJ2-7|TRBV10-3|.
TGTGCCATCAGGGAAGCAGGGGCCGGAAACGAGCAGTACTTC
CAIREAGAGNEQYF
>many|TRBJ2-1|TRBV18|TRBD2
TGTGCCAGCTCAGCTGGGGGGGATGAGCAGTTCTTC
CASSAGGDEQFF
>few|TRBJ2-6|TRBV18|.
TGTGCCAGCTCCCCTTTAGGGGCTGGGGCCAACGTCCTGACTTTC
CASSPLGAGANVLTF
>many|TRBJ2-1|TRBV3-1|.
TGTGCCACCCGCTCCTACAATGAGCAGTTCTTC
CATRSYNEQFF
>few|TRBJ2-3|TRBV9|TRBD2
TGTGCCAGCAGCCCCCCGGGAGGAGGGCCGGGAGATACGCAGTATTTT
CASSPPGGGPGDTQYF
>few|TRBJ2-1|TRBV27|TRBD2
TGTGCCAGCAGTTTCCCGGGGGGCAATGAGCAGTTCTTC
CASSFPGGNEQFF
>many|TRBJ1-2|TRBV2|TRBD1
TGTGCCAGCAGTTCTAACAGGGGGTATGGCTACACCTTC
CASSSNRGYGYTF
>many|TRBJ2-7|TRBV28|TRBD1
TGTGCCAGCAGTGTAGGACAGGGGGCATCCTACGAGCAGTACTTC
CASSVGQGASYEQYF
>many|TRBJ1-3|TRBV2|TRBD1
TGTGCCAGCAATCGACAGGGGGCGTCTGGAAACACCATATATTTT
CASNRQGASGNTIYF
>.|TRBJ2-7|TRBV18|.
TGTGCCAGCTCACCACTCGAGGGATTGAGCTCCTACGAGCAGTACTTC
CASSPLEGLSSYEQYF
>many|TRBJ2-1|TRBV10-3|TRBD2
TGTGCCATCAGCGGGACTAGCGGAAACAATGAGCAGTTCTTC
CAISGTSGNNEQFF
>many|TRBJ2-5|TRBV30|TRBD2
TGTGCCGCATCCGGGACTAGTACAGAGACCCAGTACTTC
CAASGTSTETQYF
>.|TRBJ2-5|TRBV9|TRBD2
TGTGCCAGCAGCGCTTTTGGGACTGGCGGGAGGCAAGAGACCCAGTACTTC
CASSAFGTGGRQETQYF
>many|TRBJ2-1|TRBV28|.
TGTGCCAGCAGCGCCCCCGGGACACCTGGGCGTGAGCAGTTCTTC
CASSAPGTPGREQFF
>few|TRBJ1-6|TRBV4-1|.
TGCGCCAGCAGCAACGGACAGCCTAATTCACCCCTCCACTTT
CASSNGQPNSPLHF
>.|TRBJ2-1|TRBV30|TRBD1
TGTGCCTGGAGTTACGGACAGGGAAACGACAATGAGCAGTTCTTC
CAWSYGQGNDNEQFF
>.|TRBJ1-1|TRBV10-1|TRBD1
TGCGCCAGCAGTGATTCCGGGACAGGGGCTACCTTGGACACTGAAGCTTTCTTT
CASSDSGTGATLDTEAFF
>few|TRBJ2-1|TRBV19|TRBD2
TGTGCCAGTAGTATAGGACTAGCGGGAGGGGCTCTCAATGAGCAGTTCTTC
CASSIGLAGGALNEQFF
>many|TRBJ1-5|TRBV27|.
TGCGCCAGCAGCTTGGAGAGGGGAGGTCAGCCCCAGCATTTT
CASSLERGGQPQHF
>.|TRBJ1-4|TRBV19|.
TGTGCCAGTAGTTTCGACAGCAATGATGAAAAACTGTTTTTT
CASSFDSNDEKLFF
>many|TRBJ1-5|TRBV27|TRBD1
TGTGCCAGCAGGTCGACAGGGGCTTACAATCAGCCCCAGCATTTT
CASRSTGAYNQPQHF
>many|TRBJ1-2|TRBV20-1|.
TGCAGTGCTATAGGACAAGGCAGGGAGTTACTCGGCTACACCTTC
CSAIGQGRELLGYTF